The 21 T cell receptor beta chains below all came from one sample that was sequenced in a study of T cell repertoires in cytomegalovirus infection. For these receptors, no antigen is known. From the reads, TCRdb called clonotypes with MiXCR, one entry per CDR3 protein. The sample consists of hundreds of thousands of distinct CDR3 sequences, roughly a third of them appearing once. Sequenced here: cultured PBMCs, sampled from culture after CMV antigen stimulation. These receptors were collected from a human donor in good health (CMV status not recorded). Some clones in this sample may be carry-over from other donors' samples.

This clonotype was counted a few times. The chain joins TRBV12-3 or TRBV12-4 to TRBJ1-3; unclear D gene. CDR3 length: 14 amino acids. Deletions cut 4 bases from V and 0 bases from J, with 7 bases between. CDR3 bases: TGTGCCAGCAGTTACCGGCCCTCTGGAAACACCATATATTTT. This sequence encodes CASSYRPSGNTIYF.

This clonotype has just a few counts. This chain uses TRBV11-2 with TRBJ2-2; D is tentatively TRBD1 or TRBD2 (6 bases each). Trimming pared 5 bases from V and 5 bases from J, leaving 12 bases between. The germline V gene encodes CDR1 SGHAT and CDR2 FQNNGV. The CDR3 sequence is 14 residues long. CDR3 residues: CASSRGGQTGELFF. The CDR3 DNA reads as TGTGCCAGCAGCCGTGGGGGGCAGACCGGGGAGCTGTTTTTT.

The V gene is TRBV12-3 or TRBV12-4, the J gene TRBJ1-2; 7 nucleotides line up with TRBD1. CDR3 size: 13 residues. V was clipped by 6 bases and J by 4 bases; unmatched bases: 5. The CDR3 DNA reads as TGTGCCAGCAGCCAACAGGGGATCTATGGCTACACCTTC. As protein: CASSQQGIYGYTF.

The V and J genes are TRBV7-4 and TRBJ2-7; 7 positions match TRBD2. The CDR3 spans 14 residues. Germline CDR1 SGHVT, CDR2 SQSDAQ. V lost 4 bases, J lost 3 bases, and 6 bases stayed unmatched. CDR3 nucleotides: TGTGCCAGCAGCTCGGCGGCTAGCGGCTACGAGCAGTACGTC. Translating gives CASSSAASGYEQYV.

This clonotype has ten or more counts. This chain uses TRBV7-9 with TRBJ2-7; either TRBD1 or TRBD2 may supply D (5 bases each). Germline assignment: CDR1 SEHNR and CDR2 FQNEAQ (reference sequence). V gave up 0 bases and J gave up 7 bases, with 16 bases separating them. The CDR3 spans 15 residues. Written as DNA, the CDR3 is TGTGCCAGCAGCTTAGCCAGGGACGGCTCCAGGGAGCAGTACTTC. As protein: CASSLARDGSREQYF.

This clonotype was detected a few times. The chain carries TRBV18 and TRBJ2-4; D unresolved. The CDR3 loop spans 16 amino acids. Germline V CDR1 and CDR2: KGHSH, LQKENI. V shed 3 bases and J shed 4 bases, with 16 bases lying between them. Here the CDR3 reads CASSPLPTGLKNIQYF. CDR3 DNA sequence: TGTGCCAGCTCACCGCTACCGACGGGCCTAAAAAACATTCAGTACTTC. Variable domain in full (rest from reference TRBV18 and TRBJ2-4): NAGVMQNPRHLVRRRGQEARLRCSPMKGHSHVYWYRQLPEEGLKFMVYLQKENIIDESGMPKERFSAEFPKEGPSILRIQQVVRGDSAAYFCASSPLPTGLKNIQYFGAGTRLSVL.

The chain combines TRBV2 with TRBJ2-7; 11 nucleotides agree with TRBD2. Trimming took 2 bases from V and 6 from J; bases not matched to a gene: 3. Germline CDR1 reads SNHLY; CDR2 reads FYNNEI. The CDR3 sequence is 14 residues long. CDR3 DNA: TGTGCCAGCAGTGAAACTAGCGGGAGTGCCGAGCAGTACTTC. This translates into CASSETSGSAEQYF.

V usage is TRBV19 and J usage is TRBJ1-5; a possible D gene is TRBD1 (5 bases). Trimming shortened V by 3 bases and J by 12 bases, and 9 bases separated the two germline ends. The germline V gene has CDR1 LNHDA and CDR2 SQIVND (reference sequence). The CDR3 sequence is 11 residues long. The CDR3 nucleotides are TGTGCCAGTAGTATCGGGCAGGGCCAGCATTTT. Its translation: CASSIGQGQHF.

This clonotype was counted at least ten times. The rearrangement links TRBV7-8 to TRBJ2-1; 7 nucleotides align to TRBD2. From germline, CDR1 is SGHVS and CDR2 FQNEAQ. The junction had 4 bases not matched to a gene; V was cut back by 0 bases and J by 5 bases. The CDR3 is 15 amino acids. The CDR3 DNA reads TGTGCCAGCAGCTTAGCGGGACTAATTAACAATGAGCAGTTCTTC. It yields the protein CASSLAGLINNEQFF.

The chain links TRBV24-1 to TRBJ2-1, with 10 bases matching TRBD2. V shed 7 bases, J shed 5 bases, and the junction held 1 base outside the gene matches. The CDR3 runs to 13 residues. Germline V gives CDR1 KGHDR, CDR2 SFDVKD. CDR3 bases: TGTGCCACCAGAGGACTAGCGGACAATGAGCAGTTCTTC. Translating it yields CATRGLADNEQFF.

The chain recombines TRBV20-1 with TRBJ1-1; 8 nucleotides agree with TRBD1. Germline CDR1 and CDR2: DFQATT and SNEGSKA (reference sequence). J lost 1 base, V lost 3 bases, and 1 base had no gene match. This CDR3 has 13 residues. CDR3 nucleotides: TGCAGTGCTAGTGGACAGGGGAACACTGAAGCTTTCTTT. Protein sequence: CSASGQGNTEAFF.

This clonotype was seen a few times. This chain connects TRBV20-1 to TRBJ1-5; 9 bases line up with TRBD1. V shed 7 bases and J 7 bases; nucleotides not matched to a gene: 8. The V gene's germline CDR1 is DFQATT and CDR2 SNEGSKA (reference sequence). CDR3 length equals 13 residues. In DNA, the CDR3 is TGCAGTGTTTCACAGGGGGCGCAGCAGCCCCAGCATTTT. It is translated as CSVSQGAQQPQHF.

This clonotype was counted a few times. This chain joins TRBV7-2 and TRBJ2-1; 9 nucleotides line up with TRBD1. Germline CDR1 is SGHTA and CDR2 is FQGNSA. The CDR3 has 16 residues. The J segment lost 3 bases and the V segment lost 6 bases, leaving 9 bases of the junction unmatched. The CDR3 DNA reads as TGTGCCAGCAGTTGGGGGGACAGGGAGCTCTACAATGAGCAGTTCTTC. This sequence encodes CASSWGDRELYNEQFF.

The V call is TRBV3-1, the J call TRBJ1-2; 9 bases are shared with TRBD1. CDR1 and CDR2 (germline): LGHDT, YNNKEL (reference sequence). The V and J ends lost 4 bases and 4 bases, in that order; junction bases with no gene match: 10. The CDR3 extends over 16 amino acids. The DNA of the CDR3 is TGTGCCAGCAGCCGAGGGGGACAGGGAAGCCTCTATGGCTACACCTTC. This codes for CASSRGGQGSLYGYTF.

The chain couples TRBV20-1 to TRBJ2-5, with a tentative D call TRBD1 (7 bases). Looked up from germline, CDR1 is DFQATT and CDR2 is SNEGSKA (reference sequence). CDR3 length: 15 residues. Trimming took off 1 base at V and 2 bases at J, with 14 bases between the two ends. The CDR3 nucleotides read TGCAGTGCTAGAGCAGGGGGGAGAGTACAAGAGACCCAGTACTTC. It translates to CSARAGGRVQETQYF.

The chain joins TRBV24-1 to TRBJ1-5; D is unclear. This CDR3 comprises 13 residues. Germline V gene data show CDR1 as KGHDR and CDR2 as SFDVKD. V lost 5 bases, J lost 0 bases, and 4 bases lay in between. In DNA form, the CDR3 reads TGTGCCACCAGTGGGGATAGCAATCAGCCCCAGCATTTT. This sequence encodes CATSGDSNQPQHF.

In its sample, this clonotype was seen many times. J is TRBJ1-1 and V is TRBV7-2; possibly TRBD1 for D (5 bases). This CDR3 is 16 amino acids long. Between the trimmed V and J ends, which lost 1 base and 5 bases, there was a span of 17 bases. CDR1 and CDR2 from the germline V gene are SGHTA and FQGNSA. This CDR3 is CASSLGVQRGRTEAFF. CDR3 bases: TGTGCCAGCAGCTTAGGAGTGCAAAGGGGAAGAACTGAAGCTTTCTTT.

This chain links TRBV12-3 or TRBV12-4 with TRBJ2-2; TRBD2 agrees at 14 bases. The CDR3 runs to 18 residues. V was pared by 6 bases and J by 7 bases, with 13 bases of the junction left unmatched. This CDR3 is CASSRRTSGRSSDGELFF. CDR3 bases: TGTGCCAGCAGCCGAAGGACTAGCGGGAGGTCCTCCGACGGGGAGCTGTTTTTT.

This clonotype came up a few times. The junction departs from the called germline gene at one end, perhaps through a read error. The chain recombines TRBV7-2 with TRBJ2-5; weak D call: TRBD2 (6 bases). Germline assignment: CDR1 SGHTA and CDR2 FQGNSA. The CDR3 length is 15 residues. CDR3 bases: TGTGCCAGCAGCTTAGCGGGAGGCCACCAGGAGACCCAGTACTTC. Protein: CASSLAGGHQETQYF.

The chain is built from TRBV24-1 and TRBJ2-1; 8 bases match TRBD2. Trimming took 4 bases from V and 2 from J; bases not matched to a gene: 9. Germline CDR1 is KGHDR and CDR2 is SFDVKD. The CDR3 loop spans 17 amino acids. This CDR3 is CATSDPLREGPYNEQFF. CDR3 sequence (DNA): TGTGCCACCAGTGACCCATTACGGGAGGGCCCCTACAATGAGCAGTTCTTC.

CDR3 sequence (DNA): TGTGCCAGCCAGGGGGGGGACGAGCAGTACTTC. Translation: CASQGGDEQYF. V gene TRBV6-2 or TRBV6-3 combines with J gene TRBJ2-7; TRBD1 or TRBD2 may be the D gene (7 bases each). The CDR3 length is 11 residues. Germline CDR1 and CDR2: MNHEY and SVGEGT. Between the trimmed V and J ends, which lost 8 bases and 5 bases, there was a span of 10 bases.